A selection of T cell receptor beta chains follows, all from one sample in a study of blood T cell repertoires in COVID-19. The repertoire was sequenced with immunoSEQ multiplex PCR; TCRdb's copy has only in-frame clones and lacks some. The sample records about 12,000 clones, about three quarters being singletons. The sample was peripheral blood. Receptors originate from a man aged 55 to 70 with COVID-19, enrolled during active disease. CDR3s include the opening cysteine and the closing phenylalanine or tryptophan. The D gene is left open where the match is weak. Not all rows give a size; the values are once, few, many and, for expanded clones, a class.

V gene	D gene	J gene	clone size	CDR3 DNA	CDR3 protein
TRBV5-5	TRBD1	TRBJ1-6	NA	TGTGCCAGCAGCCCCGGGACAGGGGGTAATTCACCCCTCCACTTT	CASSPGTGGNSPLHF
TRBV11-3	NA	TRBJ2-1	once	TGTGCCAGCAGCTTCGGAGGCAATGAGCAGTTCTTC	CASSFGGNEQFF
TRBV7-2	TRBD1	TRBJ1-1	NA	TGTGCCAGCAGCCCGGGACAGGGGTACCAAGCTTTCTTT	CASSPGQGYQAFF
TRBV16	NA	TRBJ1-1	NA	TGTGCCAGCAGCCCGCGCAGGCTGAACACTGAAGCTTTCTTT	CASSPRRLNTEAFF
TRBV7-2	NA	TRBJ1-6	few	TGTGCCAGCAGCTTTCGACGGGATTCTCCTAATTCACCCCTCCACTTT	CASSFRRDSPNSPLHF
TRBV27	TRBD1	TRBJ1-2	once	TGTGCCAGCAGTTCCGGACAGGGGTCTACTAACTATGGCTACACCTTC	CASSSGQGSTNYGYTF
TRBV7-2	NA	TRBJ1-2	NA	TGTGCCAGCAGCTTATGGGGGGGCCATGGCTACACCTTC	CASSLWGGHGYTF
TRBV4-2	NA	TRBJ1-5	few	TGTGCCAGCAGCCAAGACGGCAGGGCCACCATTAGCAATCAGCCCCAGCATTTT	CASSQDGRATISNQPQHF
TRBV7-2	TRBD1	TRBJ1-2	few	TGTGCCAGCAGCTTGACCGGGCAGGGGGGCTATGGCTACACCTTC	CASSLTGQGGYGYTF
TRBV28	TRBD1	TRBJ1-2	NA	TGTGCCACCAACAGGGGGTTCTATGGCTACACCTTC	CATNRGFYGYTF
TRBV10-3	TRBD2	TRBJ2-3	NA	TGTGCCATCAGTGCTTCAGCGGGGGTCGATACGCAGTATTTT	CAISASAGVDTQYF
TRBV24-1	NA	TRBJ1-3	few	TGTGCCACCAGTGATTCGCGAAGCTCTGGAAACACCATATATTTT	CATSDSRSSGNTIYF
TRBV24-1	NA	TRBJ1-3	NA	TGTGCCACCAGTGATTCCTCAGGGTTCTCAAACACCATATATTTT	CATSDSSGFSNTIYF
TRBV28	NA	TRBJ1-5	NA	TGTGCCAGCAGTTCTGTACAGGGTGGTGGCAATCAGCCCCAGCATTTT	CASSSVQGGGNQPQHF
TRBV28	TRBD1	TRBJ1-5	few	TGTGCCAGCATCTCTGGGACAGGGGGTTATCAGCCCCAGCATTTT	CASISGTGGYQPQHF
TRBV2	NA	TRBJ1-1	NA	TGTGCCAGCAGTGAGTTCAGGGGACGGAACACTGAAGCTTTCTTT	CASSEFRGRNTEAFF
TRBV28	TRBD2	TRBJ2-1	NA	TGTGCCAGCAGTGAAAGGACTAGCGGGTCCTACAATGAGCAGTTCTTC	CASSERTSGSYNEQFF
TRBV3-1/TRBV3-2	NA	TRBJ2-1	NA	TGTGCCAGCAGGCCCGACAGCTACAATGAGCAGTTCTTC	CASRPDSYNEQFF
TRBV6-5	NA	TRBJ2-3	NA	TGTGCCAGCAGTTACGGTCTAGCAGTTAGCACAGATACGCAGTATTTT	CASSYGLAVSTDTQYF
TRBV28	TRBD1	TRBJ1-5	NA	TGTGCCAGCTCAACAGGGGAAGGGACGCATCAGCCCCAGCATTTT	CASSTGEGTHQPQHF
TRBV19	NA	TRBJ1-5	NA	TGTGCCAGTACCCTCCGGGGGACCCTACTCAATCAGCCCCAGCATTTT	CASTLRGTLLNQPQHF
TRBV3-1/TRBV3-2	NA	TRBJ1-1	once	TGTGCCAGCAGCCTGCGGGAGTCAAACACTGAAGCTTTCTTT	CASSLRESNTEAFF
TRBV6-1	NA	TRBJ1-2	few	TGTGCCAGCAGTGCCCGTAACCGCGGGAGCCTCTATGGCTACACCTTC	CASSARNRGSLYGYTF
TRBV19	NA	TRBJ2-2	few	TGTGCCAGTAGTATTGGGGGGAACTTTAACACCGGGGAGCTGTTTTTT	CASSIGGNFNTGELFF
TRBV29-1	TRBD1	TRBJ2-5	NA	TGCAGCGTTGAGGCAGGGGGCTGGTTAGAGACCCAGTACTTC	CSVEAGGWLETQYF
TRBV3-1/TRBV3-2	NA	TRBJ2-3	NA	TGTGCCAGCAGTCCTCAGGCGGGAGATACGCAGTATTTT	CASSPQAGDTQYF
TRBV5-1	TRBD2	TRBJ2-1	NA	TGCGCCAGCAGCTTGGAGGCGGGAGGCTACAATGAGCAGTTCTTC	CASSLEAGGYNEQFF
TRBV11-2	TRBD2	TRBJ2-1	NA	TGTGCCAGCAGCCGGGACTCTATTAGCGGGAGGAATAATGAGCAGTTCTTC	CASSRDSISGRNNEQFF
TRBV29-1	TRBD2	TRBJ2-1	NA	TGCAGCGTTGATCTCACTAGCGGGAGTTACAATGAGCAGTTCTTC	CSVDLTSGSYNEQFF
TRBV19	TRBD1	TRBJ2-1	NA	TGTGCCAGTAGATGGCGAGGGACAGGGTCCTACAATGAGCAGTTCTTC	CASRWRGTGSYNEQFF
TRBV2	NA	TRBJ2-1	NA	TGTGCCAGCAGTGAAGCGCTCAGGAACAATGAGCAGTTCTTC	CASSEALRNNEQFF
TRBV9	TRBD2	TRBJ2-3	NA	TGTGCCAGCAGCGCAGCGCTAGCGGTCGGAGATACGCAGTATTTT	CASSAALAVGDTQYF
TRBV19	TRBD2	TRBJ2-1	NA	TGTGCCAGTAGTATTAGGTCTAGCGGGCCGCATGAGCAGTTCTTC	CASSIRSSGPHEQFF
TRBV14	NA	TRBJ2-3	NA	TGTGCCAGCAGCCAAGGCGTCCTAAGCACAGATACGCAGTATTTT	CASSQGVLSTDTQYF
TRBV6-1	TRBD2	TRBJ2-5	few	TGTGCCAGCAGCGAACTAGCGGGGGGGCCACAAGAGACCCAGTACTTC	CASSELAGGPQETQYF
TRBV28	NA	TRBJ2-7	NA	TGTGCCAGCAGTTTCCGCATTGGACCGGAGGGAAGGATATCCTACGAGCAGTACTTC	CASSFRIGPEGRISYEQYF
TRBV28	TRBD1	TRBJ2-7	NA	TGTGCCAGCAGTCGAGACCGGGACAGGGTCGCGGGCGGCTACGAGCAGTACTTC	CASSRDRDRVAGGYEQYF
TRBV15	NA	TRBJ1-1	NA	TGTGCCACCAGCAGAGAACTTGAAGCTTTCTTT	CATSRELEAFF
TRBV10-3	TRBD2	TRBJ2-1	NA	TGTGCCATCAGTGTAATAACTAGCGGGGGGCCCCCCTCCTACAATGAGCAGTTCTTC	CAISVITSGGPPSYNEQFF
TRBV11-1	TRBD1	TRBJ2-3	NA	TGTGCCAGCAGCTTAGCAGGGACAGGGGTTACAGATACGCAGTATTTT	CASSLAGTGVTDTQYF
TRBV7-9	NA	TRBJ2-5	medium-sized	TGTGCCAGCAGCCCCAGAGAGTTAGCCTCGTTGGAGACCCAGTACTTC	CASSPRELASLETQYF
TRBV6-5	NA	TRBJ2-2	NA	TGTGCCAGCAGGGCGTGGGACTTGAACACCGGGGAGCTGTTTTTT	CASRAWDLNTGELFF
TRBV12-3/TRBV12-4	NA	TRBJ2-5	NA	TGTGCCATCGCACGGTCGCTTGGAGAGACCCAGTACTTC	CAIARSLGETQYF